This TCR beta chain was identified during a study of sequential checkpoint blockade in melanoma (dated by TCRdb to 2018 to 2020). For the study in its entirety: In a 1:1 randomization, patients received either first-line nivolumab then ipilimumab (arm A) or ipilimumab then nivolumab (arm B). Maintenance nivolumab was given following each of the two trial sequences.

As regards this clone: Its antigen is still unknown. Nothing much larger sits one base from this clone, and base qualities are not available.

What the research found in general, with its limitations: The model for predicting response that combines TCR metrics with mutation burden needs to be validated in larger, independent patient cohorts.

Sequences SEHNR (CDR1) and FQNEAQ (CDR2) are obtained from the germline V gene (reference sequence). The CDR3 starts with the cysteine, ends with the phenylalanine, and has 15 residues. The only DNA kept is the CDR3, 45 bases in frame from the first base. Trimming accounts for 5 bases at V and 4 bases at J, while the number of junction bases matched to no gene is 10. The immunoSEQ Assay was used to immunosequence TCRbeta CDR3 regions from genomic DNA. Prior to high-throughput sequencing, genomic DNA was amplified by bias-controlled multiplex PCR. In the source study's methods: To quantify the absolute abundance of each unique TCRbeta CDR3 region, the sequences were collapsed and filtered. Clonality, defined as 1 minus Pielou's evenness, was calculated using productive rearrangements only. A previously published method was used to identify clones with significantly greater frequencies in on-treatment samples than in baseline samples. TCRdb retrieved this table from immuneACCESS and kept in-frame rearrangements only. Not all clones are present; in checked studies, unresolved V genes account for under half, and no reason is known for the remainder. The V and J calls and clone size come from that table; D and trimming were worked out from the DNA. The sample includes about 18,000 clones, with roughly two thirds observed a single time. The top ten clonotypes cover 12% of the sample.

What this sample's treatment or condition label stands for: randomized to nivolumab then ipilimumab (arm A) or the reverse (arm B). None of the patients in the trial had previously been given DNA-damaging chemotherapy. Thawed PBMCs were sorted on a FACS Aria II flow cytometer to isolate live CD3+CD8+ cells negative for CD19 and CD56. Samples came from patients with melanoma in CheckMate 064, a randomized, open-label phase II trial of sequential checkpoint blockade. Peripheral blood mononuclear cells were collected by leukapheresis, purified using Ficoll-Paque, and frozen in human serum containing about 10% DMSO. Immediately after sorting, the purity of the sorted blood CD3+CD8+ cells was confirmed to be >98%, and DNA was then extracted.

The TCR was taken from a human donor with melanoma. The source was CD8+ T cells sorted from blood (inferred from file names), collected from a patient given nivolumab and ipilimumab in sequence. This receptor chain uses TRBV7-9 and TRBJ1-2; the central 7 bases match TRBD1. The DNA reads as follows: TGTGCCAGCAGCCTCGGGACAGACTTTTCCTATGGCTACACCTTC. It specifies CASSLGTDFSYGYTF.